The 3 T cell receptor beta chains below come from one sample, sequenced in a study of cytomegalovirus exposure and HLA in healthy donors. It was with 60 Vbeta and 13 Jbeta primers that the PCR ran. The data were produced by immunoSEQ multiplex PCR, yet TCRdb's version contains in-frame clones alone and is incomplete. The sample records some 160,000 clones, approximately 80% being singletons. Material: PBMCs. Source of these receptors: a woman aged 25 to 39 in good health and CMV-seronegative.

The chain has TRBV7-8 and TRBJ1-2, with 7 bases that match TRBD1. From germline, CDR1 is SGHVS and CDR2 FQNEAQ. The CDR3 totals 14 residues. The junction had 7 bases not matched to a gene; V was cut back by 1 base and J by 8 bases. CDR3 bases: TGTGCCAGCAGCTTAGATACAGGGGTCGGAGGCTACACCTTC. Translating it yields CASSLDTGVGGYTF.

The chain links TRBV19 to TRBJ1-5, with D perhaps TRBD1 (6 bases). The CDR3 loop spans 15 amino acids. Trimming left V 1 base short and J 3 bases short, with 10 bases between. CDR1 is LNHDA, CDR2 SQIVND, per germline (reference sequence). CDR3 sequence reads: CASSIVGGANQPQHF. CDR3 nucleotides: TGTGCCAGTAGTATAGTGGGGGGGGCCAATCAGCCCCAGCATTTT.

This rearrangement joins TRBV6-5 to TRBJ1-5, with D tentatively TRBD1 (5 bases). Germline assignment: CDR1 MNHEY and CDR2 SVGAGI. V was cut by 6 bases and J by 4 bases, with 16 bases left in between. The CDR3 spans 15 residues. CDR3 sequence: CASSRRGEGNQPQHF. Here the CDR3 DNA reads TGTGCCAGCAGCCGCCGGGGGGAGGGGAATCAGCCCCAGCATTTT.